Following are 10 T cell receptor beta chains from one sample sequenced in a study of T-cell memory formation after mild COVID-19 (dated by TCRdb to the early 2020s). The method behind the library was 5' RACE. TCRdb lists the instrument as Illumina NovaSeq 6000. TCRdb reran the public reads through fastp at Q25 and MiXCR, keeping productive beta chains. Here each entry gathers all rows of one CDR3 protein and keeps the most common genes and DNA. The sample table shows about 260,000 distinct CDR3 sequences, and 16% are seen once. The ten largest clones take up more than 20% of the sample. Sequencing input: PBMCs or a T cell subset sorted from them (not recorded which). These receptors all stem from a young man who had mild COVID-19 (a few samples of this study predate the infection). The sample titles of this study are shuffled in the database, so cell type and time point are left out; the donor was told from shared clones.

This clonotype has at least ten counts. The chain employs TRBV7-3 and TRBJ1-1, with 7 bases aligning to TRBD1. The V gene end was trimmed by 1 base and the J gene end by 2 bases; junction bases not matched to a gene: 4. The germline CDR1 and CDR2 sequences are SGHTA and FQGTGA. The CDR3 loop spans 15 amino acids. The CDR3 protein is CASSLSPGGNTEAFF. The DNA for the CDR3 is TGTGCCAGCAGCTTAAGTCCAGGGGGAAACACTGAAGCTTTCTTT.

This clonotype was observed many times. The genes are TRBV20-1 and TRBJ2-7; unclear D gene. V was clipped by 0 bases and J by 5 bases, with 17 bases between them. The CDR3 has 15 residues. The germline gives CDR1 DFQATT, CDR2 SNEGSKA (reference sequence). The CDR3 DNA reads TGCAGTGCTAGAGAGGAGCTAACGCTTTGGGACGAGCAGTACTTC. This translates into CSAREELTLWDEQYF.

This clonotype was recorded a few times. The chain combines TRBV27 with TRBJ1-6; 9 nucleotides agree with TRBD1. The CDR3 totals 14 residues. Germline CDR1 MNHEY, CDR2 SMNVEV (reference sequence). J lost 7 bases, V lost 6 bases, and 4 bases had no gene match. For the CDR3, the DNA is TGTGCCAGCAGACGGACAGGGGTGAATTCACCCCTCCACTTT. Its translation: CASRRTGVNSPLHF.

The chain links TRBV6-2 or TRBV6-3 to TRBJ2-7, with 11 bases matching TRBD1. J was trimmed by 3 bases and V by 4 bases; bases with no gene match: 5. The CDR3 runs 15 residues. Per the germline V gene, CDR1 is MNHEY and CDR2 is SVGEGT. Here the CDR3 DNA reads TGTGCCAGCAGTTCCCCGGACAGGGGGCACTACGAGCAGTACGTC. It translates to CASSSPDRGHYEQYV.

V is TRBV5-1 and J is TRBJ1-5, with D unresolved. The CDR3 has 14 residues. Trimming removed 0 bases at V and 4 bases at J, with 8 bases between. CDR1 SGHRS and CDR2 YFSETQ come from the germline V gene. The CDR3 coding sequence is TGCGCCAGCAGCTTGGATCCGGGAAATCAGCCCCAGCATTTT. As protein: CASSLDPGNQPQHF.

This clonotype was recorded a few times. This chain connects TRBV19 to TRBJ2-1; D is unresolved. Trimming took off 2 bases at V and 8 bases at J, with 7 bases between the two ends. CDR1 is LNHDA, CDR2 SQIVND, per germline (reference sequence). The CDR3 is 12 amino acids. CDR3 loop: CASSIKPYEQFF. The CDR3 coding sequence is TGTGCCAGTAGTATAAAGCCCTATGAGCAGTTCTTC.

The chain is built from TRBV11-2 and TRBJ1-2, with TRBD1 matching over 10 bases. The V segment lost 1 base and the J segment 1 base; nucleotides outside the gene matches: 9. The CDR3 sequence is 18 residues long. Germline V gene lookup returns CDR1 SGHAT and CDR2 FQNNGV. The CDR3 sequence is CASSLAPRDRGHNYGYTF. The CDR3 DNA sequence: TGTGCCAGCAGCTTAGCGCCCCGGGACAGGGGTCATAACTATGGCTACACCTTC. Together with reference TRBV11-2 and TRBJ1-2, the CDR3 gives the full variable domain: EAGVAQSPRYKIIEKRQSVAFWCNPISGHATLYWYQQILGQGPKLLIQFQNNGVVDDSQLPKDRFSAERLKGVDSTLKIQPAKLEDSAVYLCASSLAPRDRGHNYGYTFGSGTRLTVV.

CDR3 sequence (DNA): TGTGCCAGCAGTTTATCAGGAAACCTCTACGAGCAGTACTTC. This codes for CASSLSGNLYEQYF. The chain joins TRBV27 to TRBJ2-7; no clear D gene. There are 14 residues in the CDR3. The V and J ends lost 0 bases and 3 bases respectively, with 9 bases between them. Germline assignment: CDR1 MNHEY and CDR2 SMNVEV (reference sequence).

This clonotype showed up just a few times. The chain joins TRBV20-1 to TRBJ2-7; TRBD1 might be the D (5 bases). The CDR3 length is 13 residues. Trimming stripped 6 bases from V and 0 bases from J, with 12 bases between. From germline, CDR1 is DFQATT and CDR2 SNEGSKA (reference sequence). Here the CDR3 DNA reads TGCAGTGCCCCCGGCAGGGCCTCCTACGAGCAGTACGTC. This sequence encodes CSAPGRASYEQYV.

The J gene is TRBJ2-2, the V gene TRBV6-2 or TRBV6-3; 7 positions match TRBD1. The CDR3 is made up of 15 amino acids. With 2 bases clipped from V and 5 bases from J, the junction kept 5 bases outside the gene matches. Germline loops: CDR1 MNHEY, CDR2 SVGEGT. CDR3 sequence (DNA): TGTGCCAGCAGTTACCGACAGGGAGAGACCGGGGAGCTGTTTTTT. Amino acid sequence: CASSYRQGETGELFF.